A single sample gave rise to the 3 T cell receptor beta chains below, sequenced in a study of blood T cells in healthy people across ages. Together with a sample-barcoded 5' primer, a J-beta primer mix was included in a second PCR lasting about 6 to 12 cycles. TCRdb analysed the 5' RACE reads with MiXCR anew, one entry per CDR3 protein. The sample contains approximately 730,000 distinct CDR3 sequences, roughly 53% of which appear only once. Input material: blood. These receptor sequences come from a man older than 75 in good health.

This clonotype was detected once. This sequence joins TRBV29-1 and TRBJ2-7; D is uncertain. The length of the CDR3 is 13 residues. Deletions cut 7 bases from V and 2 bases from J, with 15 bases between. From germline, CDR1 is SQVTM and CDR2 ANQGSEA. The DNA for the CDR3 is TGCAGCGCCAATGGGCCGGCGACCTACGAGCAGTACTTC. Protein product: CSANGPATYEQYF.

The chain employs TRBV9 and TRBJ1-1; D unclear. V gave up 0 bases and J gave up 1 base, with 7 bases separating them. Germline V gene data show CDR1 as SGDLS and CDR2 as YYNGEE. The CDR3 runs 14 residues. CDR3 bases: TGTGCCAGCAGCGTAGGGCAGTCGAACACTGAAGCTTTCTTT. This gives the protein CASSVGQSNTEAFF.

This clonotype has a handful of counts. The chain is built from TRBV4-2 and TRBJ2-5; TRBD2 aligns across 10 bases. This CDR3 has 15 residues. Germline V gene sequence: CDR1 LGHNA, CDR2 YNFKEQ. Losses at the gene ends were 0 bases for V and 11 bases for J; bases not matched to a gene: 9. Written as DNA, the CDR3 is TGTGCCAGCAGCCAAGAACTAGCGGGACTTTATGAGCAGTACTTC. Translation: CASSQELAGLYEQYF.